The present TCR beta chain was sequenced within a study of T cell changes during pregnancy in multiple sclerosis. Sequencing was performed with immunoSEQ multiplex PCR; in TCRdb, only in-frame clones are kept and a portion is missing. The sample carries 25,000 to 35,000 clones, roughly 87% recorded once. This receptor was taken from a female donor with multiple sclerosis, enrolled in a pregnancy study. Sequenced material: CD8+ T cells from peripheral blood mononuclear cells, taken before pregnancy.

The CDR3 loop is CASSLSRRLGETQYF. The CDR3 coding sequence is TGTGCCAGCAGCTTAAGTCGGCGACTCGGGGAGACCCAGTACTTC. This chain links TRBV5-6 with TRBJ2-5, with D hard to call. This CDR3 has 15 amino acids. V lost 2 bases, J lost 5 bases, and 16 bases lay in between. Germline values: CDR1 SGHDT, CDR2 YYEEEE.